The 9 T cell receptor beta chains reported below all come from one sample, sequenced in a study of technical replicates of blood from a handful of donors. Clones were read by immunoSEQ multiplex PCR, and TCRdb kept only the in-frame ones, dropping some. The top ten clones hold about 3.9% of a sample with approximately 51,000 clones, 80% to 95% of them seen once. Specimen: PBMCs. These receptors all come from a human donor in good health. Some clones in this sample may be carry-over from other donors' samples.

The gene calls are TRBV2 and TRBJ1-4; possible D gene TRBD1, 5 bases. Germline V gene lookup returns CDR1 SNHLY and CDR2 FYNNEI. Trimming cost V 7 bases and J 8 bases, with 11 bases left between them. The CDR3 spans 12 residues. The CDR3 sequence: CASTPGSEKLFF. The CDR3 DNA is TGTGCCAGCACCCCAGGGTCAGAAAAACTGTTTTTT. Combining the CDR3 with reference TRBV2 and TRBJ1-4 gives the whole variable domain EPEVTQTPSHQVTQMGQEVILRCVPISNHLYFYWYRQILGQKVEFLVSFYNNEISEKSEIFDDQFSVERPDGSNFTLKIRSTKLEDSAMYFCASTPGSEKLFFGSGTQLSVL.

This clone was recorded only once. The chain has TRBV6-6 and TRBJ2-6; D might be TRBD1 (6 bases). The V gene's germline CDR1 is MNHNY and CDR2 SVGAGI (reference sequence). Trimming left V 6 bases short and J 15 bases short, with 24 bases between. This CDR3 contains 15 residues. DNA for the CDR3: TGTGCCAGCAGCCCTCGACAGGCGGACCTCTCTCGCCTGACTTTC. Translating gives CASSPRQADLSRLTF.

V usage is TRBV5-6 and J usage is TRBJ1-4; 7 bases align to TRBD1. V was clipped by 6 bases and J by 7 bases; unmatched bases: 9. The CDR3 runs 14 residues. Germline V gene lookup returns CDR1 SGHDT and CDR2 YYEEEE. The CDR3 spells CASIGQAPGEKLFF. Written as DNA, the CDR3 is TGTGCCAGCATCGGACAGGCACCAGGTGAAAAACTGTTTTTT.

J is TRBJ2-4 and V is TRBV2; the match to TRBD1 covers 10 bases. The CDR3 extends over 16 amino acids. Germline V gene sequence: CDR1 SNHLY, CDR2 FYNNEI. V lost 6 bases and J lost 6; bases outside the gene matches: 11. The CDR3 coding sequence is TGTGCCAGCAGCACCCCGGGACAGGGGTACGTAAACATTCAGTACTTC. Translated, it gives CASSTPGQGYVNIQYF.

The CDR3, as DNA: TGTGCCAGCTCACCACCGGAGGGCGAGGGTGAAAAACTGTTTTTT. This encodes CASSPPEGEGEKLFF. The chain combines TRBV18 with TRBJ1-4; no clear D. This CDR3 region has 15 residues. Trimming removed 0 bases at V and 7 bases at J, with 12 bases between. Germline-derived CDR1 and CDR2 are KGHSH and LQKENI.

The chain joins TRBV4-1 to TRBJ2-7; 8 bases agree with TRBD2. Germline V gene data show CDR1 as MGHRA and CDR2 as YSYEKL. This CDR3 comprises 16 residues. The V segment lost 4 bases and the J segment 3 bases; nucleotides outside the gene matches: 11. The CDR3 region has the DNA TGCGCCAGCAGCCCCCGGGGGGGGCTGAGTGTCTACGAGCAGTACTTC. Translation: CASSPRGGLSVYEQYF.

The chain recombines TRBV14 with TRBJ1-1, with D unresolved. The CDR3 runs 15 residues. Germline CDR1 and CDR2: SGHDN and FVKESK. V lost 4 bases to trimming and J lost 5 bases, with 17 bases between them. CDR3 protein: CASSLPPGVYTEAFF. Written as DNA, the CDR3 is TGTGCCAGCAGCCTCCCCCCCGGGGTTTATACTGAAGCTTTCTTT. The full variable domain, rest sourced from reference TRBV14 and TRBJ1-1, is EAGVTQFPSHSVIEKGQTVTLRCDPISGHDNLYWYRRVMGKEIKFLLHFVKESKQDESGMPNNRFLAERTGGTYSTLKVQPAELEDSGVYFCASSLPPGVYTEAFFGQGTRLTVV.

This CDR3 is CASSPPGRDGGELFF. In DNA form, the CDR3 reads TGTGCCAGCAGCCCCCCAGGGAGGGATGGCGGGGAGCTGTTTTTT. This chain joins TRBV4-2 and TRBJ2-2; TRBD2 aligns across 7 bases. This CDR3 has 15 amino acids. V was pared by 4 bases and J by 7 bases, with 9 bases of the junction left unmatched. The V gene's germline CDR1 is LGHNA and CDR2 YNFKEQ.

DNA of the CDR3: TGTGCCAGCAGCTTAAAGACAGGAGTAAGCACAGATACGCAGTATTTT. This encodes CASSLKTGVSTDTQYF. The rearrangement links TRBV5-4 to TRBJ2-3, with a tentative D call TRBD1 (6 bases). There are 16 residues in the CDR3. Germline-derived CDR1 and CDR2 are SGHNT and YYREEE (reference sequence). The V end lost 2 bases, the J end lost 0 bases, and 13 bases lay between the germline ends.